The sequence of this T cell receptor (beta chain) was determined in a study of T-cell memory formation after mild COVID-19. Across the whole study: The TCR clusters were mostly specific to one donor.

General study findings and limits: Whether day 37 second-wave clones are SARS-CoV-2-specific was not confirmed. The study detected some responding clones in pre-infection memory, suggesting cross-reactive memory joined. Among clones contracting day 15 to 85, CD4/CD8 was balanced, whereas later expanders leaned CD4+.

TCRdb ran MiXCR on the 5' RACE reads and lists one entry per CDR3 protein. The sample records 350,000 to 400,000 distinct CDR3 sequences, roughly 21% being singletons. In its sample, this clonotype was seen many times. Antigen specificity is unknown. This CDR3 contains 15 residues. The V gene's germline CDR1 is SGDLS and CDR2 YYNGEE. J gave up 4 bases and V 4 bases, and 7 bases lay outside the gene matches. The sequenced sample was PBMCs or a T cell subset sorted from them (not recorded which). This chain links TRBV9 with TRBJ2-2; 7 bases agree with TRBD2. This TCR came from an adult woman who had mild COVID-19 (a few samples of this study predate the infection). Cell type and time point are not known. This chain's CDR3 is CASSPRDYRTGELFF. The CDR3, as DNA: TGTGCCAGCAGCCCCCGGGACTACCGCACCGGGGAGCTGTTTTTT.